The 24 T cell receptor beta chains below were found in one sample sequenced in a study of CXCR3-negative and CXCR3-positive naive CD8 T cells. Carrying UMI labels, the TRB cDNA libraries were prepared through 5' RACE. TCRdb re-called the 5' RACE reads; every CDR3 protein appears as one record, without DNA. The listing contains 69,000 or so distinct CDR3 sequences. Sample: naive CXCR3- CD8+ T cells from blood. Stated subset: CD45RO-CCR7+CD27+CD95- naive CD8+ T cells lacking CXCR3 (TNR3-). The receptors shown here come from a human donor in good health. Some clones in this sample may be carry-over from other donors' samples.

The chain employs TRBV6-5 and TRBJ2-1; TCRdb designates TRBD1, a call that cannot be tested without DNA. Germline V gene data show CDR1 as MNHEY and CDR2 as SVGAGI. The CDR3 sequence is 15 residues long. CDR3 sequence reads: CASSPGTGDYNEQFF.

J is TRBJ1-1 and V is TRBV7-9; the TCRdb D gene call, TRBD1, has no DNA to confirm it. The CDR3 extends over 13 amino acids. Germline V CDR1 and CDR2: SEHNR, FQNEAQ (reference sequence). This chain's CDR3 is CASRDSINTEAFF.

The V and J genes are TRBV29-1 and TRBJ2-1; without DNA, the TCRdb call of TRBD1 cannot be checked. The CDR3 runs 13 residues. Germline CDR1 SQVTM, CDR2 ANQGSEA. CDR3 protein: CSVLTGTTNEQFF.

This sequence joins TRBV7-6 and TRBJ2-7; the TRBD1 assignment by TCRdb is unverifiable without DNA. Germline CDR1 SGHVS, CDR2 FNYEAQ. This CDR3 contains 14 residues. CDR3: CASSPGTQLYEQYF.

V gene TRBV20-1 combines with J gene TRBJ2-1; the D gene TCRdb calls, TRBD1, cannot be checked with no DNA. The CDR3 length is 17 residues. CDR1 and CDR2 from the germline V gene are DFQATT and SNEGSKA (reference sequence). CDR3 amino acids: CSARGPSPRTGRNEQFF.

The rearrangement uses TRBV5-1 and TRBJ2-7; TCRdb outputs TRBD1, but without DNA this stays unchecked. Per germline, CDR1 SGHRS and CDR2 YFSETQ. This CDR3 has 15 amino acids. CDR3 loop: CASSLLSGGTYEQYF.

The chain joins TRBV12-3 or TRBV12-4 to TRBJ1-2; TCRdb calls TRBD1, which cannot be checked without DNA. The CDR3 extends over 13 amino acids. The CDR3 loop reads CASSLAQDYGYTF.

The chain joins TRBV28 to TRBJ2-7. Per germline, CDR1 MDHEN and CDR2 SYDVKM. The length of the CDR3 is 13 residues. CDR3 in amino acids: CASSFRTTYEQYF.

J is TRBJ2-7 and V is TRBV27; TCRdb returns TRBD1, unconfirmable since there is no DNA. CDR1 is MNHEY and CDR2 is SMNVEV in the germline V gene (reference sequence). The CDR3 spans 14 residues. CDR3 sequence: CAAPPGRPFHEQYF.

The gene calls are TRBV3-1 and TRBJ2-5; TCRdb picks TRBD1, but there is no DNA to check that call. The V gene's germline CDR1 is LGHDT and CDR2 YNNKEL (reference sequence). The CDR3 extends over 18 amino acids. This CDR3 reads CASSQDDRGRVDQETQYF.

The chain uses TRBV29-1 and TRBJ2-7; the TRBD1 assignment by TCRdb is unverifiable without DNA. This CDR3 comprises 15 residues. The germline V gene has CDR1 SQVTM and CDR2 ANQGSEA. The chain's CDR3 is CSVTSLQGTPYEQYF.

V gene TRBV4-2 combines with J gene TRBJ2-7; TCRdb lists TRBD2, though no DNA is available to test this call. The CDR3 extends over 14 amino acids. From germline, CDR1 is LGHNA and CDR2 YNFKEQ. The CDR3 is CASSHPGLSYEQYF.

This chain's CDR3 is CASSETLFTLADGYTF. V and J are TRBV6-2 or TRBV6-3 and TRBJ1-2. This CDR3 is built from 16 residues. In germline, CDR1 is MNHEY, CDR2 SVGEGT.

The CDR3 is CASSSGQGVNYGYTF. The chain links TRBV13 to TRBJ1-2; TCRdb designates TRBD1, a call that cannot be tested without DNA. Germline values: CDR1 PRHDT, CDR2 FYEKMQ (reference sequence). CDR3 length: 15 residues.

J is TRBJ2-7 and V is TRBV5-1; TCRdb calls TRBD1, which cannot be checked without DNA. Germline CDR1 SGHRS, CDR2 YFSETQ. The length of the CDR3 is 14 residues. Here the CDR3 reads CASSLVPGTNEQYF.

This CDR3 reads CASSKTSGGLDTQYF. The chain is built from TRBV28 and TRBJ2-3; as DNA is missing, the TRBD2 call by TCRdb cannot be tested. The CDR3 spans 15 residues. CDR1 MDHEN and CDR2 SYDVKM come from the germline V gene.

The gene calls are TRBV20-1 and TRBJ2-2; TCRdb's assignment of TRBD2 cannot be checked, as there is no DNA. The germline V gene has CDR1 DFQATT and CDR2 SNEGSKA (reference sequence). The CDR3 loop spans 15 amino acids. CDR3 protein: CSARVVAGGTGELFF.

This chain uses TRBV5-1 with TRBJ2-7. Per germline, CDR1 SGHRS and CDR2 YFSETQ. CDR3 size: 14 residues. The CDR3 protein is CASSSTRTTYEQYF.

CDR3: CSGHRGNEQFF. V gene TRBV29-1 combines with J gene TRBJ2-1; TCRdb picks TRBD1, but there is no DNA to check that call. The CDR3 length is 11 residues. The germline gives CDR1 SQVTM, CDR2 ANQGSEA.

The chain combines TRBV4-3 with TRBJ2-1; the D call of TRBD2 rests on TCRdb alone, since no DNA is present to check it. CDR3 size: 16 residues. Germline V gives CDR1 LGHNA, CDR2 YSLEER. The CDR3 reads CASSPGTSVPYDEQFF.

This sequence joins TRBV29-1 and TRBJ2-7. In germline, CDR1 is SQVTM, CDR2 ANQGSEA. This CDR3 is built from 14 residues. The CDR3 here is CSARMASSSYEQYF.

The chain couples TRBV29-1 to TRBJ2-2. CDR3 length: 13 residues. Germline CDR1 is SQVTM and CDR2 is ANQGSEA. CDR3 sequence: CSVGVLNTGELFF.

The J gene is TRBJ2-1, the V gene TRBV2. The germline CDR1 and CDR2 sequences are SNHLY and FYNNEI. The CDR3 is made up of 14 amino acids. This CDR3 reads CASKKNGPEVGQFF.

V and J are TRBV25-1 and TRBJ2-1. CDR3 length equals 12 residues. From germline, CDR1 is MGHDK and CDR2 SYGVNS. The CDR3 loop is CASSDSGNEQFF.